The 30 T cell receptor beta chains given below trace back to one sample, sequenced in a study of blood T cells in healthy people across ages. The authors ran a second PCR of about 6 to 12 cycles using a sample-barcoded 5' primer and a J-beta primer mix. TCRdb re-called the 5' RACE reads with MiXCR, one entry per CDR3 protein. This table holds approximately 1,100,000 distinct CDR3 sequences, 40% to 45% found once. Material: blood. These receptors were collected from a woman between 55 and 75 years old in good health.

This clonotype turned up a few times. The rearrangement joins TRBV3-1 to TRBJ2-7; 10 bases are shared with TRBD1. The CDR3 has 16 residues. J gave up 3 bases and V 1 base, and 6 bases lay outside the gene matches. Germline CDR1 is LGHDT and CDR2 is YNNKEL (reference sequence). CDR3 protein: CASSQAGTGAFYEQYF. The CDR3 DNA sequence: TGTGCCAGCAGCCAAGCCGGGACAGGGGCCTTCTACGAGCAGTACTTC.

The V gene is TRBV28, the J gene TRBJ2-4; 9 positions agree with TRBD2. CDR3 length equals 16 residues. V lost 1 base, J lost 11 bases, and 12 bases stayed unmatched. CDR1 and CDR2 (germline): MDHEN, SYDVKM. CDR3 region: CASSLSPGQREAVQYF. The CDR3 DNA reads as TGTGCCAGCAGTTTATCCCCGGGTCAGCGGGAGGCGGTTCAGTACTTC.

The V gene is TRBV7-2, the J gene TRBJ2-1, with 9 nucleotides matching TRBD2. There are 18 residues in the CDR3. CDR1 and CDR2 (germline): SGHTA, FQGNSA. With 1 base clipped from V and 4 bases from J, the junction kept 11 bases outside the gene matches. The CDR3 nucleotides read TGTGCCAGCAGCTTAGGCCGGGCTAGCGGGAATGCTTACAATGAGCAGTTCTTC. Residues: CASSLGRASGNAYNEQFF.

This clonotype has just one count. V and J are TRBV5-8 and TRBJ2-3; TRBD1 matches at 12 bases. After removal of 5 bases from V and 3 bases from J, the junction contained 7 bases not matched to a gene. This CDR3 is 16 amino acids long. The germline V gene has CDR1 SGHTS and CDR2 YDEGEE. DNA for the CDR3: TGTGCCAGCAGGACCGGGACAGGGGGCATGACAGATACGCAGTATTTT. This encodes CASRTGTGGMTDTQYF.

This chain uses TRBV20-1 with TRBJ2-1; no clear D. V was clipped by 0 bases and J by 9 bases, with 6 bases between them. CDR1 is DFQATT, CDR2 SNEGSKA, per germline (reference sequence). The CDR3 covers 11 residues. The CDR3 DNA sequence: TGCAGTGCTAGAGATGCGGTTGAGCAGTTCTTC. Protein sequence: CSARDAVEQFF.

V is TRBV20-1 and J is TRBJ2-4; 9 bases map to TRBD2. The CDR3 is 17 residues long. After removal of 3 bases from V and 4 bases from J, the junction contained 13 bases not matched to a gene. CDR1 is DFQATT and CDR2 is SNEGSKA in the germline V gene (reference sequence). CDR3 in amino acids: CSASVTSGGRVKNIQYF. The CDR3 bases are TGCAGTGCTAGTGTCACGTCTGGCGGGAGGGTGAAAAACATTCAGTACTTC.

The chain couples TRBV5-1 to TRBJ2-1; possible D gene TRBD1, 5 bases. The V end lost 3 bases, the J end lost 11 bases, and 9 bases lay between the germline ends. The germline CDR1 and CDR2 sequences are SGHRS and YFSETQ. The CDR3 has 11 residues. The CDR3 nucleotides are TGCGCCAGCAGCTCGCAGGGTCAGCAGTTCTTC. Its translation is CASSSQGQQFF.

This clonotype was seen a few times. V usage is TRBV29-1 and J usage is TRBJ2-5, with D hard to call. This CDR3 comprises 12 residues. The V end was cut by 7 bases, the J end by 2 bases, with 11 bases between. In germline, CDR1 is SQVTM, CDR2 ANQGSEA. DNA of the CDR3: TGCAGCGGCGACATACAACAAGAGACCCAGTACTTC. This encodes CSGDIQQETQYF.

This clonotype was seen just once. This rearrangement joins TRBV5-1 to TRBJ2-1; 13 positions match TRBD2. CDR3 length equals 14 residues. V shed 7 bases and J 6 bases; nucleotides not matched to a gene: 4. Germline CDR1 is SGHRS and CDR2 is YFSETQ. For the CDR3, the DNA is TGCGCCAGCGGACTAGCGGGAGTTAGCAATGAGCAGTTCTTC. Protein product: CASGLAGVSNEQFF.

J is TRBJ2-3 and V is TRBV12-3 or TRBV12-4; TRBD1 agrees at 7 bases. This CDR3 has 14 amino acids. The V segment lost 7 bases and the J segment 0 bases; nucleotides outside the gene matches: 4. The CDR3 protein is CASNRGPSTDTQYF. The CDR3 nucleotides are TGTGCCAGCAACAGGGGCCCCAGCACAGATACGCAGTATTTT.

The V and J genes are TRBV5-4 and TRBJ1-2; TRBD1 matches at 9 bases. V lost 0 bases, J lost 8 bases, and 8 bases stayed unmatched. Germline-derived CDR1 and CDR2 are SGHNT and YYREEE (reference sequence). This CDR3 is built from 15 residues. The CDR3 bases are TGTGCCAGCAGCTTGGGCCGGGACAGGGAACGAGGCTACACCTTC. Protein: CASSLGRDRERGYTF.

The V gene is TRBV5-6, the J gene TRBJ2-1; TRBD2 matches at 9 bases. V dropped 1 base and J dropped 7; count of bases not matched to a gene: 9. CDR1 and CDR2 (germline): SGHDT, YYEEEE. This CDR3 has 16 amino acids. CDR3 residues: CASSLNLAGPLNEQFF. In DNA, the CDR3 is TGTGCCAGCAGCTTGAATCTAGCGGGGCCCCTTAATGAGCAGTTCTTC.

The chain couples TRBV28 to TRBJ1-2; D is unclear. The CDR3 length is 15 residues. Germline V gene lookup returns CDR1 MDHEN and CDR2 SYDVKM. V was pared by 10 bases and J by 2 bases, with 20 bases between. The CDR3 DNA reads as TGTGCCACTACTAATAACCCCGGGGAAAACTATGGCTACACCTTC. This sequence encodes CATTNNPGENYGYTF.

The chain couples TRBV25-1 to TRBJ1-5, with D uncertain. Germline V CDR1 and CDR2: MGHDK, SYGVNS. This CDR3 spans 14 amino acids. The germline V and J ends were trimmed by 3 bases and 4 bases, with 10 bases remaining between them. CDR3 residues: CASSEERLNQPQHF. CDR3 nucleotides: TGTGCCAGCAGTGAGGAACGGCTTAATCAGCCCCAGCATTTT.

CDR3 in amino acids: CASSPTTGYAYEQYF. Written as DNA, the CDR3 is TGTGCCAGCAGCCCCACTACAGGGTATGCCTACGAGCAGTACTTC. The chain links TRBV5-5 to TRBJ2-7; D may be TRBD1 (6 bases). The CDR3 is made up of 15 amino acids. Germline values: CDR1 SGHKS, CDR2 YYEKEE (reference sequence). Between the trimmed V and J ends, which lost 4 bases and 2 bases, there was a span of 16 bases.

This clonotype has a handful of counts. V usage is TRBV7-8 and J usage is TRBJ2-4, with D perhaps matching TRBD2 (6 bases). The J call may be mistaken, given a closer DNA end match to TRBJ2-7. The CDR3 extends over 16 amino acids. Per germline, CDR1 SGHVS and CDR2 FQNEAQ. CDR3 region: CASSLRRELSKGEQYF. The CDR3 DNA is TGTGCCAGCAGCCTCAGGAGGGAGTTGTCAAAGGGCGAGCAGTACTTC.

This chain uses TRBV2 with TRBJ2-5; 11 nucleotides agree with TRBD2. The germline CDR1 and CDR2 sequences are SNHLY and FYNNEI. The CDR3 spans 15 residues. J gave up 5 bases and V 6 bases, and 8 bases lay outside the gene matches. The CDR3 loop reads CASRLSGRGRETQYF. The DNA for the CDR3 is TGTGCCAGCAGACTTAGCGGGAGGGGTAGGGAGACCCAGTACTTC.

The V call is TRBV11-2, the J call TRBJ2-1; no firm D call. The germline V gene encodes CDR1 SGHAT and CDR2 FQNNGV. CDR3 length: 12 amino acids. Trimming stripped 5 bases from V and 10 bases from J, with 12 bases between. CDR3 DNA: TGTGCCAGCAGCCCAGATGGGTACGAGCAGTTCTTC. Its translation: CASSPDGYEQFF. The full variable domain, in which reference TRBV11-2 and TRBJ2-1 provide the parts outside the CDR3, is EAGVAQSPRYKIIEKRQSVAFWCNPISGHATLYWYQQILGQGPKLLIQFQNNGVVDDSQLPKDRFSAERLKGVDSTLKIQPAKLEDSAVYLCASSPDGYEQFFGPGTRLTVL.

The chain links TRBV5-1 to TRBJ1-1, with D tentatively TRBD1 (6 bases). Trimming removed 0 bases at V and 6 bases at J, with 6 bases between. Germline V gene data show CDR1 as SGHRS and CDR2 as YFSETQ. The CDR3 is made up of 12 amino acids. This chain's CDR3 is CASSLEGAEAFF. Written as DNA, the CDR3 is TGCGCCAGCAGCTTGGAGGGGGCTGAAGCTTTCTTT.

This clonotype has just a few counts. The chain uses TRBV2 and TRBJ2-1; weak D call: TRBD1 (5 bases). Germline assignment: CDR1 SNHLY and CDR2 FYNNEI. Between the trimmed V and J ends, which lost 6 bases and 10 bases, there was a span of 19 bases. There are 14 residues in the CDR3. In DNA form, the CDR3 reads TGTGCCAGCAGCCGAAATTCAGGGCTGCGGGAGCAGTTCTTC. Amino acid sequence: CASSRNSGLREQFF.

V gene TRBV6-4 combines with J gene TRBJ2-1; 12 bases match TRBD1. Matching the DNA end better, TRBJ2-7 makes the J call doubtful. Looked up from germline, CDR1 is MRHNA and CDR2 is SNTAGT. This CDR3 spans 19 amino acids. The CDR3 loop is CASRRDRGLWISSYNEQYF. Written as DNA, the CDR3 is TGTGCCAGCAGGCGGGACAGGGGGCTATGGATTAGCTCCTACAATGAGCAGTACTTC.

This chain joins TRBV30 and TRBJ2-7; 7 bases agree with TRBD2. The better agreement between TRBJ2-5 and the DNA end casts doubt on the J call. The V gene's germline CDR1 is GTSNPN and CDR2 SVGIG (reference sequence). The CDR3 spans 13 residues. The CDR3 bases are TGTGCCTGGAAGGTCAGCGGGACGGAGACCCAGTACTTC. Amino acid sequence: CAWKVSGTETQYF.

The V and J genes are TRBV3-1 and TRBJ2-1; 8 positions agree with TRBD2. CDR3 length: 18 amino acids. Germline trimming cut 2 bases from V and 4 bases from J; bases unmatched to any gene: 13. Looked up from germline, CDR1 is LGHDT and CDR2 is YNNKEL (reference sequence). The CDR3: CASSQSLTLAGSYNEQFF. The DNA of the CDR3 is TGTGCCAGCAGCCAATCATTGACCCTAGCGGGTTCATACAATGAGCAGTTCTTC.

This clonotype was found a few times. The chain couples TRBV12-3 or TRBV12-4 to TRBJ2-6; TRBD1 agrees at 9 bases. The CDR3 runs to 17 residues. Germline trimming cut 6 bases from V and 4 bases from J; bases unmatched to any gene: 10. The CDR3 bases are TGTGCCAGCAGATTGCGGACAGGGGAATTAGGGGCCAACGTCCTGACTTTC. This translates into CASRLRTGELGANVLTF.

The V and J genes are TRBV11-2 and TRBJ2-3; 9 nucleotides align to TRBD1. Germline V gene lookup returns CDR1 SGHAT and CDR2 FQNNGV. CDR3 length equals 16 residues. The V gene end was trimmed by 5 bases and the J gene end by 2 bases; junction bases not matched to a gene: 8. DNA of the CDR3: TGTGCCAGCAGCAACACCGGGACAGGGCTCACAGATACGCAGTATTTT. It codes for CASSNTGTGLTDTQYF.

The rearrangement links TRBV9 to TRBJ1-2; D is unresolved. Germline CDR1 is SGDLS and CDR2 is YYNGEE. Trimming removed 3 bases at V and 9 bases at J, with 3 bases between. The CDR3 sequence is 9 residues long. The CDR3 loop is CASSASYTF. In DNA form, the CDR3 reads TGTGCCAGCAGCGCAAGCTACACCTTC.

This clonotype was detected only a few times. This chain joins TRBV25-1 and TRBJ2-7; D is unclear. The germline V and J ends were trimmed by 1 base and 5 bases, with 12 bases remaining between them. The CDR3 loop spans 14 amino acids. Germline V gene lookup returns CDR1 MGHDK and CDR2 SYGVNS. The DNA for the CDR3 is TGTGCCAGCAGTGAATCCCCTAATCGCAACGAGCAGTACTTC. Its translation: CASSESPNRNEQYF.

The chain combines TRBV3-1 with TRBJ2-7; tentative D call: TRBD2 (5 bases). This CDR3 spans 15 amino acids. The V end was cut by 0 bases, the J end by 2 bases, with 11 bases between. Germline-derived CDR1 and CDR2 are LGHDT and YNNKEL (reference sequence). The CDR3 coding sequence is TGTGCCAGCAGCCAAGATACTAGGGTAACCTACGAGCAGTACTTC. Encoded protein: CASSQDTRVTYEQYF.

This clonotype was found once. One end of the junction varies from germline; a read error may be responsible. CDR3 nucleotides: TGTGCCAACAGCTCACCCGGTGAGGTGGGGATGAGAACACGCACAGATACGCAGTATTTT. Protein: CANSSPGEVGMRTRTDTQYF. The rearrangement joins TRBV7-8 to TRBJ2-3; D gene unclear. The CDR3 contains 20 residues. Germline-derived CDR1 and CDR2 are SGHVS and FQNEAQ.

This chain uses TRBV29-1 with TRBJ2-3; perhaps TRBD1 as D (5 bases). This CDR3 spans 12 amino acids. With 6 bases removed from V and 7 bases from J, the gap between germline ends came to 14 bases. The germline V gene has CDR1 SQVTM and CDR2 ANQGSEA. The CDR3 bases are TGCAGCGTCGAATGGGGCAGTTATACGCAGTATTTT. As protein: CSVEWGSYTQYF.